This T cell receptor beta chain comes out of a study of early T cells in non-severe SARS-CoV-2 infection. One entry per CDR3 protein results from TCRdb running MiXCR on the 5' RACE reads. The table has some 50,000 distinct CDR3 sequences, 9.1% seen once. Of note for this clonotype: Mismatch with germline at one junction end may stem from a read error.

This receptor was identified in an adult who was a healthcare worker with PCR-confirmed SARS-CoV-2 infection or an uninfected control (not recorded which). The specimen sequenced was whole blood.

The CDR3 sequence: CASSLASGRIYEQYF. The CDR3 DNA reads TGTGCCAGCAGTTTAGCTAGCGGGAGAATTTACGAGCAGTACTTC. The chain combines TRBV11-2 with TRBJ2-7; 10 bases are shared with TRBD2. This CDR3 is 15 amino acids long. Per germline, CDR1 SGHAT and CDR2 FQNNGV.